A selection of T cell receptor beta chains follows, all from one sample in a study of neurological immune-mediated disorders. One entry per CDR3 protein results from TCRdb running MiXCR on the 5' RACE reads. The table records over 45,000 distinct CDR3 sequences, around 3.4% of them present only once. The sequenced material came from PBMCs. The receptors originated from a man aged 40-49 years with multiple sclerosis. The CDR3 runs from the conserved cysteine through the conserved F or W. The D gene is left open where the match is weak. Some rows have no size entry. The others give once, few or many, or a class for an expanded clone.

J gene: TRBJ1-2
D gene: TRBD1
V gene: TRBV4-1
clone size: many
CDR3 DNA: TGCGCCAGCAGCCCGGAAGACAGGGGGAGCTATGGCTACACCTTC
CDR3 protein: CASSPEDRGSYGYTF

J gene: TRBJ2-3
D gene: TRBD1
V gene: TRBV20-1
clone size: many
CDR3 DNA: TGCAGTGCTGGAGACGGGACAGAAAGGCTACGGGCAGATACGCAGTATTTT
CDR3 protein: CSAGDGTERLRADTQYF

J gene: TRBJ2-1
D gene: -
V gene: TRBV7-3
clone size: many
CDR3 DNA: TGTGCCAGCAGCTTAGCGTGGGGGGGCATGAATGAGCAGTTCTTC
CDR3 protein: CASSLAWGGMNEQFF

J gene: TRBJ2-3
D gene: -
V gene: TRBV20-1
clone size: many
CDR3 DNA: TGCAGTGCGCGTTATCTTACCGATACGCAGTATTTT
CDR3 protein: CSARYLTDTQYF

J gene: TRBJ2-1
D gene: TRBD2
V gene: TRBV7-2
clone size: many
CDR3 DNA: TGTGCCAGCAACGGCGGGGGTAGGAATGAGCAGTTCTTC
CDR3 protein: CASNGGGRNEQFF

J gene: TRBJ2-7
D gene: TRBD1
V gene: TRBV15
clone size: many
CDR3 DNA: TGTGCCACCAGCGACAGACAGGGGGGAGGCGAGCAGTACTTC
CDR3 protein: CATSDRQGGGEQYF

J gene: TRBJ1-6
D gene: -
V gene: TRBV7-6
clone size: many
CDR3 DNA: TGTGCCAGCAGACCCCAGAGCTCCTATAATTCACCCCTCCACTTT
CDR3 protein: CASRPQSSYNSPLHF

J gene: TRBJ2-6
D gene: -
V gene: TRBV7-3
clone size: many
CDR3 DNA: TGTGCCAGCAGCTTAAATCGACTGACGACTTTCTCTGGGGCCAACGTCCTGACTTTC
CDR3 protein: CASSLNRLTTFSGANVLTF

J gene: TRBJ2-3
D gene: TRBD1
V gene: TRBV4-1
clone size: many
CDR3 DNA: TGCGCCAGCAGCCAAGAAGGGACAGGAGATACGCAGTATTTT
CDR3 protein: CASSQEGTGDTQYF

J gene: TRBJ2-1
D gene: -
V gene: TRBV20-1
clone size: many
CDR3 DNA: TGCAGTGCTGGGGTCACGGGGAACTACAATGAGCAGTTCTTC
CDR3 protein: CSAGVTGNYNEQFF

J gene: TRBJ2-5
D gene: TRBD2
V gene: TRBV12-3/TRBV12-4
clone size: many
CDR3 DNA: TGTGCCAGCAGCGTTAGCGGGGGGCAAGAGACCCAGTACTTC
CDR3 protein: CASSVSGGQETQYF

J gene: TRBJ1-2
D gene: TRBD1
V gene: TRBV20-1
clone size: many
CDR3 DNA: TGCAGTGCTCGCTCCGGGGGACAGGGATCGGCTGACGGCTACACCTTC
CDR3 protein: CSARSGGQGSADGYTF

J gene: TRBJ2-5
D gene: TRBD2
V gene: TRBV5-6
clone size: many
CDR3 DNA: TGTGCCAGCAGCTTTTCTAGCGGGGTGGAGACCCAGTACTTC
CDR3 protein: CASSFSSGVETQYF

J gene: TRBJ2-7
D gene: TRBD1
V gene: TRBV3-1
clone size: many
CDR3 DNA: TGTGCCAGCAGCCAAGACAGAACAGGGGGCGGTTACGAGCAGTACTTC
CDR3 protein: CASSQDRTGGGYEQYF

J gene: TRBJ2-1
D gene: TRBD2
V gene: TRBV7-2
clone size: many
CDR3 DNA: TGTGCCAGCAGCTTACTTAGCGGGGGCTCCTACAATGAGCAGTTCTTC
CDR3 protein: CASSLLSGGSYNEQFF

J gene: TRBJ2-5
D gene: -
V gene: TRBV18
clone size: -
CDR3 DNA: TGTGCCAGCTCACCCGCAGAGACCCAGTACTTC
CDR3 protein: CASSPAETQYF

J gene: TRBJ2-1
D gene: -
V gene: TRBV7-2
clone size: many
CDR3 DNA: TGTGCCAGCAGCTTAGGGACTGACAGGGAGCAGTTCTTC
CDR3 protein: CASSLGTDREQFF

J gene: TRBJ2-7
D gene: TRBD1
V gene: TRBV12-3/TRBV12-4
clone size: many
CDR3 DNA: TGTGCCAGCAGTCGTACAGGGGGCGTAGGCCCCTACGAGCAGTACTTC
CDR3 protein: CASSRTGGVGPYEQYF

J gene: TRBJ1-1
D gene: TRBD1
V gene: TRBV18
clone size: many
CDR3 DNA: TGTGCCAGCTCCTACCGGACAGGGATGAACACTGAAGCTTTCTTT
CDR3 protein: CASSYRTGMNTEAFF

J gene: TRBJ2-3
D gene: TRBD2
V gene: TRBV9
clone size: many
CDR3 DNA: TGTGCCAGCAGCGTGACGTTGACTAGCGGGGCGGATACGCAGTATTTT
CDR3 protein: CASSVTLTSGADTQYF

J gene: TRBJ2-3
D gene: -
V gene: TRBV11-2
clone size: many
CDR3 DNA: TGTGCCAGCAGCTTAGTAAGGCAGGGGCGGGGCACAGATACGCAGTATTTT
CDR3 protein: CASSLVRQGRGTDTQYF

J gene: TRBJ2-4
D gene: -
V gene: TRBV12-3/TRBV12-4
clone size: many
CDR3 DNA: TGTGCCAGCAGTTATGAGGGGGGAGGAGCCAAAAACATTCAGTACTTC
CDR3 protein: CASSYEGGGAKNIQYF

J gene: TRBJ1-6
D gene: TRBD1
V gene: TRBV20-1
clone size: -
CDR3 DNA: TGCAGTGCAGACAGGGGTCGAGATTCACCCCTCAACTTT
CDR3 protein: CSADRGRDSPLNF

J gene: TRBJ2-5
D gene: TRBD1
V gene: TRBV20-1
clone size: many
CDR3 DNA: TGCAGTGCTCCCTACGACTTGGGACAGCTCCGAGAGACCCAGTACTTC
CDR3 protein: CSAPYDLGQLRETQYF

J gene: TRBJ2-2
D gene: -
V gene: TRBV29-1
clone size: many
CDR3 DNA: TGCAGCGTTGGACATAACGGGGAGCTGTTTTTT
CDR3 protein: CSVGHNGELFF

J gene: TRBJ1-3
D gene: -
V gene: TRBV7-2
clone size: many
CDR3 DNA: TGTGCCAGCAGCGCCCAGGGCTCTGGAAACACCATATATTTT
CDR3 protein: CASSAQGSGNTIYF

J gene: TRBJ1-6
D gene: -
V gene: TRBV28
clone size: many
CDR3 DNA: TGTGCCAGCAGTTTAGGGGGGCAGGGTTCACCCCTCCACTTT
CDR3 protein: CASSLGGQGSPLHF

J gene: TRBJ1-2
D gene: -
V gene: TRBV20-1
clone size: many
CDR3 DNA: TGCAGTGCTAGAGATATGGGGGCTCCCTATGGCTACACCTTC
CDR3 protein: CSARDMGAPYGYTF

J gene: TRBJ1-2
D gene: TRBD1
V gene: TRBV29-1
clone size: many
CDR3 DNA: TGCAGCGTTGAGGGACAGGGGGGTTACACCTTC
CDR3 protein: CSVEGQGGYTF

J gene: TRBJ2-3
D gene: TRBD2
V gene: TRBV10-3
clone size: many
CDR3 DNA: TGTGCCATCAGTGAGTCCAGCGGGACGGCAGATACGCAGTATTTT
CDR3 protein: CAISESSGTADTQYF

J gene: TRBJ1-4
D gene: TRBD1
V gene: TRBV28
clone size: -
CDR3 DNA: TGTGCCAGCAGGGACAGGGATCTTGCAACTAATGAAAAACTGTTTTTT
CDR3 protein: CASRDRDLATNEKLFF

J gene: TRBJ2-5
D gene: TRBD1
V gene: TRBV20-1
clone size: many
CDR3 DNA: TGCAGTGCTAGATCCCGACAGGGGCAAGAGACCCAGTACTTC
CDR3 protein: CSARSRQGQETQYF

J gene: TRBJ1-5
D gene: -
V gene: TRBV11-2
clone size: many
CDR3 DNA: TGTGCCAGCAGCTTAGATCCCGGGGGGCATTTT
CDR3 protein: CASSLDPGGHF

J gene: TRBJ1-1
D gene: -
V gene: TRBV5-1
clone size: many
CDR3 DNA: TGCGCCAGCAGCTTGGCCGGGACATTGAACACTGAAGCTTTCTTT
CDR3 protein: CASSLAGTLNTEAFF

J gene: TRBJ2-3
D gene: TRBD2
V gene: TRBV7-6
clone size: -
CDR3 DNA: TGTGCCAGCAGTCGTCGGACTAGCGGGGCTGGAGATACGCAGTATTTT
CDR3 protein: CASSRRTSGAGDTQYF

J gene: TRBJ1-5
D gene: -
V gene: TRBV27
clone size: many
CDR3 DNA: TGTGCCAGCAGTTCCACTGTTCCCACATTCAATCAGCCCCAGCATTTT
CDR3 protein: CASSSTVPTFNQPQHF

J gene: TRBJ2-3
D gene: TRBD2
V gene: TRBV12-3/TRBV12-4
clone size: many
CDR3 DNA: TGTGCCGGTGGGCTGAGTAGCGGGGTCGCAGATACGCAGTATTTT
CDR3 protein: CAGGLSSGVADTQYF

J gene: TRBJ2-1
D gene: -
V gene: TRBV10-3
clone size: many
CDR3 DNA: TGTGCCATCAGTGAAGGGGGAAGCTCCTACAATGAGCAGTTCTTC
CDR3 protein: CAISEGGSSYNEQFF

J gene: TRBJ2-5
D gene: -
V gene: TRBV11-2
clone size: many
CDR3 DNA: TGTGCCAGCAGCTTAGTACAGGGACGTCAAGAGACCCAGTACTTC
CDR3 protein: CASSLVQGRQETQYF

J gene: TRBJ2-5
D gene: -
V gene: TRBV5-1
clone size: -
CDR3 DNA: TGCGCCAGCAGCTCAGGGACTTCAACAAACCAAGAGACCCAGTACTTC
CDR3 protein: CASSSGTSTNQETQYF

J gene: TRBJ2-3
D gene: TRBD2
V gene: TRBV5-6
clone size: many
CDR3 DNA: TGTGCCAGCAGCTTGGGGCTAGCGGGGGCGGGAGATACGCAGTATTTT
CDR3 protein: CASSLGLAGAGDTQYF

J gene: TRBJ2-5
D gene: TRBD1
V gene: TRBV7-6
clone size: many
CDR3 DNA: TGTGCCAGCAGCCCAGGGGGCGTGGAGACCCAGTACTTC
CDR3 protein: CASSPGGVETQYF

J gene: TRBJ1-4
D gene: -
V gene: TRBV19
clone size: -
CDR3 DNA: TGTGCCAGTAGTGAAGTCTTCACTAGTGAAAAACTGTTTTTT
CDR3 protein: CASSEVFTSEKLFF

J gene: TRBJ1-2
D gene: TRBD1
V gene: TRBV5-1
clone size: many
CDR3 DNA: TGCGCCAGCAGCTGGACAGGGGCTGATGGCTACACCTTC
CDR3 protein: CASSWTGADGYTF

J gene: TRBJ2-1
D gene: TRBD1
V gene: TRBV7-9
clone size: many
CDR3 DNA: TGTGCCAGCAGCTTATCTCGTTGGAGGACAGGGGGCCCATCGGCGTTCGATGAGCAGTTCTTC
CDR3 protein: CASSLSRWRTGGPSAFDEQFF

J gene: TRBJ2-3
D gene: -
V gene: TRBV2
clone size: many
CDR3 DNA: TGTGCCAGCATTGGACCGACAGGTCCCACAGATACGCAGTATTTT
CDR3 protein: CASIGPTGPTDTQYF

J gene: TRBJ1-5
D gene: -
V gene: TRBV6-5
clone size: many
CDR3 DNA: TGTGCCAGCAGCGTTAATAGCAATCAGCCCCAGCATTTT
CDR3 protein: CASSVNSNQPQHF

J gene: TRBJ1-5
D gene: -
V gene: TRBV20-1
clone size: many
CDR3 DNA: TGCAGTGCTCCAAGGGGGTGGGATCAGCCCCAGCATTTT
CDR3 protein: CSAPRGWDQPQHF

J gene: TRBJ2-1
D gene: -
V gene: TRBV18
clone size: few
CDR3 DNA: TGTGCCAGCTCACCCTGGGGGGCCGAGCAGTTCTTC
CDR3 protein: CASSPWGAEQFF

J gene: TRBJ2-5
D gene: TRBD1
V gene: TRBV3-1
clone size: -
CDR3 DNA: TGTGCCAGCAGCCAAGGAGACAGGGGCGGAGAGACCCAGTACTTC
CDR3 protein: CASSQGDRGGETQYF

J gene: TRBJ2-1
D gene: TRBD2
V gene: TRBV27
clone size: many
CDR3 DNA: TGTGCCAGCAGTGACGGGACTAGCGGTTACAATGAGCAGTTCTTC
CDR3 protein: CASSDGTSGYNEQFF

J gene: TRBJ1-5
D gene: -
V gene: TRBV20-1
clone size: many
CDR3 DNA: TGCAGTGCTAGAGATCAAGGGGTCTTCGGCAATCAGCCCCAGAATTTT
CDR3 protein: CSARDQGVFGNQPQNF

J gene: TRBJ2-5
D gene: -
V gene: TRBV20-1
clone size: many
CDR3 DNA: TGCAGTGCTAGAGGTTGGACAGTAGCCCAAGAGACCCAGTACTTC
CDR3 protein: CSARGWTVAQETQYF

J gene: TRBJ2-5
D gene: TRBD2
V gene: TRBV20-1
clone size: many
CDR3 DNA: TGCAGTGCTACGACTAGCGTGCAGACCCAGTACTTC
CDR3 protein: CSATTSVQTQYF

J gene: TRBJ1-2
D gene: -
V gene: TRBV30
clone size: many
CDR3 DNA: TGTGCCTGGAACAGGGAATACGTGGACTATGGCTACACCTTC
CDR3 protein: CAWNREYVDYGYTF

J gene: TRBJ1-2
D gene: TRBD1
V gene: TRBV7-9
clone size: many
CDR3 DNA: TGTGCCAGCAGCACCCCCGAGACAGGGGCCTATGGCTACACCTTC
CDR3 protein: CASSTPETGAYGYTF

J gene: TRBJ2-5
D gene: -
V gene: TRBV11-2
clone size: many
CDR3 DNA: TGTGCCAGCAGCTTAGAGCTTGGGGCAGGGAAACGCACCCAGTACTTC
CDR3 protein: CASSLELGAGKRTQYF